The rows below give T cell receptor beta chains drawn from one sample of a study of T cells after yellow fever vaccination. TCRdb called the 5' RACE reads again in MiXCR, with one record for every CDR3 protein. Seen here are approximately 260,000 distinct CDR3 sequences, 10% to 15% observed once, and the top ten hold 0.45% to 0.65%. The input for sequencing was CD4+ T cells sorted from PBMCs, taken 45 days after the yellow fever booster vaccination. These receptors came from a man aged 30 to 45 who received the YFV17D yellow fever vaccine. Each CDR3 is given without its conserved first and last residue. The order of the fields is J gene, V gene, CDR3 protein.

>TRBJ2-2|TRBV4-2
ASSQDGAGGRTGELF
>TRBJ2-3|TRBV12-3/TRBV12-4
ASKQRTDTQY
>TRBJ1-1|TRBV9
ASSPVGQGASANTEAF
>TRBJ2-6|TRBV7-6
ASSATIPPLGGANVLT
>TRBJ2-7|TRBV25-1
ASSGSVRYEQY
>TRBJ2-1|TRBV5-1
ASSLAAGTYNEQF
>TRBJ1-1|TRBV5-1
ASSLDGTNTEAF
>TRBJ2-3|TRBV7-2
ASSIRLAGERQY
>TRBJ2-7|TRBV7-2
ASSRRTETYEQY
>TRBJ2-1|TRBV24-1
ATSDFTGREQF
>TRBJ2-3|TRBV20-1
SASIGDTQY
>TRBJ2-7|TRBV15
ATKQGPSFYEQY
>TRBJ2-3|TRBV6-2/TRBV6-3
ASASRGGSLD
>TRBJ2-3|TRBV20-1
SARDLASGFTDTQY
>TRBJ2-1|TRBV7-3
ASSSIEGSYNEQF
>TRBJ2-1|TRBV5-1
ASSPGVGEVGF
>TRBJ1-2|TRBV5-1
ASRPGTGMGLNYGYT
>TRBJ2-5|TRBV7-2
ASSTRGTQETQY
>TRBJ2-4|TRBV3-1
ASSQDQLAGKVAKNIQY